This T cell receptor (beta chain) was sequenced for a study of human T cells and chemical hapten exposure. Overall study: Small volume differences among pooled libraries mainly caused per-sample TCR yield variation.

The germline V gene has CDR1 SGHTA and CDR2 FQGNSA. The CDR3 totals 16 residues. V shed 5 bases, J shed 5 bases, and the junction held 12 bases outside the gene matches. The library put unique molecular identifiers onto individual cDNA molecules. Per the authors' pipeline: A per-sample median of about 100,000 TCRs was observed, with counts ranging from roughly 23,224 to 700,000. TCRdb itself ran the reads through MiXCR, one entry per CDR3 protein. The authors' filters were not applied to this entry. The data contain more than 100,000 distinct CDR3 sequences, about 7.7% of them singletons. Regarding the study as a whole: Those TCRs sitting above 1 in 1000 frequency stayed the same with DPC sensitization.

The authors extracted total RNA from unfractionated whole blood. This clonotype was counted at least ten times. The target antigen is unknown. Sequencing was done on a sample of whole blood. V is TRBV7-2 and J is TRBJ1-1; 9 bases fit TRBD1. This clonotype originated in a human donor in good health. Some clones in this sample may be carry-over from other donors' samples. In DNA form, the CDR3 reads TGTGCCAGCAGCCCTAAGGACAGGGGAAGGGGGACTGAAGCTTTCTTT. Amino acid sequence: CASSPKDRGRGTEAFF.